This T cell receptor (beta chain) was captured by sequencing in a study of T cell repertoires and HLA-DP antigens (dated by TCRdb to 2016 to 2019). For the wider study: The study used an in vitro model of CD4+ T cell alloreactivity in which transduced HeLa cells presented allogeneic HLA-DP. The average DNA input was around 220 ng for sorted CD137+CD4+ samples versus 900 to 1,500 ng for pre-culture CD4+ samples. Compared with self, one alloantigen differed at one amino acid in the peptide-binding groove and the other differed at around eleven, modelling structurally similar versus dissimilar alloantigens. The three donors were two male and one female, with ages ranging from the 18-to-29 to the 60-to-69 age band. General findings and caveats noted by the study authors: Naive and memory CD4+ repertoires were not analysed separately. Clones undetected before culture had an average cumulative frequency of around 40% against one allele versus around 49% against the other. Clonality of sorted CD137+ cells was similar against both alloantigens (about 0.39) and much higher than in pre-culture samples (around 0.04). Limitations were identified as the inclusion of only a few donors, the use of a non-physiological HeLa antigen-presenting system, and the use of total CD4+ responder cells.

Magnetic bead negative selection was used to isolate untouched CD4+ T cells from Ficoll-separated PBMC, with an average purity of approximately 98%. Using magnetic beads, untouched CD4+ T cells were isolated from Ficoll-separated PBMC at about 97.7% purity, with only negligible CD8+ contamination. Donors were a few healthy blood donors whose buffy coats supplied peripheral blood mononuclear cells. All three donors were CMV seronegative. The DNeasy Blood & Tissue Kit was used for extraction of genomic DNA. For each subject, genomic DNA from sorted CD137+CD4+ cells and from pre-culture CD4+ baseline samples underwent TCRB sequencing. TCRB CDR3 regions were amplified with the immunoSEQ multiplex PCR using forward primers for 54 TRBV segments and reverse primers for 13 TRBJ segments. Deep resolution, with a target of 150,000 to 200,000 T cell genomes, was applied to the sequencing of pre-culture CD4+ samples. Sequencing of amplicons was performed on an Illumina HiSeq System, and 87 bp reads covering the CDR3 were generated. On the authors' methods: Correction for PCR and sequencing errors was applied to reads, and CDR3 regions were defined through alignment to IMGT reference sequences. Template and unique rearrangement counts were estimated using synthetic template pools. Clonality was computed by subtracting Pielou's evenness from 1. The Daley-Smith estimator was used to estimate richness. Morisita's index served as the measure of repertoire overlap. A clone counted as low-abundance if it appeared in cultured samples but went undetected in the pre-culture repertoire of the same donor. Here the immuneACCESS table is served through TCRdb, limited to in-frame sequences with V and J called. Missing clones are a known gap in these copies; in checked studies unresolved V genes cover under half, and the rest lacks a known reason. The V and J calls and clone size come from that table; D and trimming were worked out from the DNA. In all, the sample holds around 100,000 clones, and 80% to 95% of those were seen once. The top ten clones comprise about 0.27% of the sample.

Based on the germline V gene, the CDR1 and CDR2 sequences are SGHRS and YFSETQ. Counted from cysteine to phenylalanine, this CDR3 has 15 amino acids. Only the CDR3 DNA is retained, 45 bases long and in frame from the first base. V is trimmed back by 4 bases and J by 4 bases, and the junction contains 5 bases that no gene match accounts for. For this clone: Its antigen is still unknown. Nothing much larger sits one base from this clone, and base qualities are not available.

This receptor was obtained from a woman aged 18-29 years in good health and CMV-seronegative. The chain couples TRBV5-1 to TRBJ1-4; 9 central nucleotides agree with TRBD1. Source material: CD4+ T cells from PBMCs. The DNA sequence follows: TGCGCCAGCAGCCTGATGACAGGGGGTAATGAAAAACTGTTTTTT. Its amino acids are CASSLMTGGNEKLFF.